What follows are 20 T cell receptor beta chains derived from one specimen sequenced in a study of T cell repertoires in cytomegalovirus infection. In TCRdb, the reads were re-called with MiXCR into one record per CDR3 protein. The table includes about 330,000 distinct CDR3 sequences, 9.5% detected once. Sequencing was performed on PBMCs. These receptors all stem from a human donor in good health (CMV status not recorded). Some clones in this sample may be carry-over from other donors' samples.

The rearrangement joins TRBV28 to TRBJ2-2, with D possibly being TRBD2 (6 bases). Trimming took off 10 bases at V and 1 base at J, with 19 bases between the two ends. There are 16 residues in the CDR3. CDR1 is MDHEN and CDR2 is SYDVKM in the germline V gene. The CDR3: CATRGTGDRNTGELFF. In DNA, the CDR3 is TGTGCCACCCGAGGAACGGGAGATCGGAACACCGGGGAGCTGTTTTTT.

This chain connects TRBV6-6 to TRBJ2-3; D may correspond to TRBD1 or TRBD2 (5 bases each). CDR1 MNHNY and CDR2 SVGAGI come from the germline V gene (reference sequence). Trimming took 4 bases from V and 2 from J, leaving 13 bases between them. This CDR3 is built from 15 residues. CDR3 residues: CASSSRDGLTDTQYF. The CDR3 DNA follows: TGTGCCAGCAGTTCCAGGGACGGTCTCACAGATACGCAGTATTTT.

This clonotype has a count of ten or more. One end of the junction varies from germline; a read error may be responsible. V gene TRBV18 combines with J gene TRBJ2-1, with no clear D. From germline, CDR1 is KGHSH and CDR2 LQKENI. This CDR3 is built from 13 residues. CDR3 protein: CASSPDSYNQQFF. The CDR3 nucleotides are TGTGCCAGCTCACCAGATAGTTACAATCAGCAGTTCTTC. Using reference TRBV18 and TRBJ2-1 for the parts outside the CDR3, the full variable domain is NAGVMQNPRHLVRRRGQEARLRCSPMKGHSHVYWYRQLPEEGLKFMVYLQKENIIDESGMPKERFSAEFPKEGPSILRIQQVVRGDSAAYFCASSPDSYNQQFFGPGTRLTVL.

This clonotype has a count of ten or more. The chain joins TRBV5-1 to TRBJ2-3; TRBD2 aligns across 11 bases. This CDR3 comprises 16 residues. V shed 4 bases, J shed 4 bases, and the junction held 8 bases outside the gene matches. Germline lookup yields CDR1 SGHRS and CDR2 YFSETQ. The CDR3 DNA reads as TGCGCCAGCAGCCGTCTCTCGGGACTAGCGGCAGATACGCAGTATTTT. Its translation is CASSRLSGLAADTQYF.

The genes are TRBV7-2 and TRBJ1-2, with TRBD1 as a possible D gene (6 bases). Germline V gene data show CDR1 as SGHTA and CDR2 as FQGNSA. V was cut by 1 base and J by 4 bases, with 13 bases left in between. The CDR3 runs 15 residues. The CDR3 sequence is CASSLERGGGYGYTF. CDR3 DNA sequence: TGTGCCAGCAGCTTAGAACGCGGGGGCGGCTATGGCTACACCTTC.

This clonotype was picked up many times. This chain connects TRBV7-2 to TRBJ1-2; 9 positions agree with TRBD1. CDR1 and CDR2 from the germline V gene are SGHTA and FQGNSA. The CDR3 spans 15 residues. Trimming removed 9 bases from V and 1 base from J; junction bases left unmatched: 9. The CDR3 loop is CASAGTGIDNYGYTF. As DNA, the CDR3 is TGTGCCAGTGCCGGGACAGGGATTGATAACTATGGCTACACCTTC.

This clonotype came up many times. The chain links TRBV7-2 to TRBJ2-3; no definite D call. Germline V gene sequence: CDR1 SGHTA, CDR2 FQGNSA. The V gene lost 3 bases and the J gene lost 3 bases, with 13 bases spanning the gap. This CDR3 is 15 amino acids long. CDR3 nucleotides: TGTGCCAGCAGCTTCTATAATATCGGGACAGATACGCAGTATTTT. Translation gives CASSFYNIGTDTQYF.

This clonotype was detected a few times. The rearrangement joins TRBV28 to TRBJ2-6, with D perhaps TRBD1 (6 bases). This CDR3 is built from 16 residues. The V gene's germline CDR1 is MDHEN and CDR2 SYDVKM. The V end was cut by 4 bases, the J end by 0 bases, with 10 bases between. The CDR3 bases are TGTGCCAGCAGTTCGGACAGTCTCTCTGGGGCCAACGTCCTGACTTTC. It translates to CASSSDSLSGANVLTF.

As concerns this clonotype: One end of the junction fails to match germline, which may point to a read error. This CDR3 reads CAGGGNGNTIYF. CDR3 nucleotides: TGCGCCGGGGGAGGCAATGGAAACACCATATATTTT. The gene calls are TRBV12-5 and TRBJ1-3; maybe TRBD1 (5 bases). Germline lookup yields CDR1 LGHNT and CDR2 FRNRAP. This CDR3 region has 12 residues.

Comments on this clonotype: One base away lies a much larger clone, so this may be a sequencing read error. The chain carries TRBV7-9 and TRBJ2-5, with 10 bases matching TRBD2. Germline trimming cut 1 base from V and 7 bases from J; bases unmatched to any gene: 12. From germline, CDR1 is SEHNR and CDR2 FQNEAQ (reference sequence). This CDR3 spans 17 amino acids. Here the CDR3 DNA reads TGTGCCAGCAGCTTAGGTTCAGGACTAGCGGTTCGGTGGACCCAGTACTTC. This translates into CASSLGSGLAVRWTQYF. The full variable domain, completed using reference TRBV7-9 and TRBJ2-5, is DTGVSQNPRHKITKRGQNVTFRCDPISEHNRLYWYRQTLGQGPEFLTYFQNEAQLEKSRLLSDRFSAERPKGSFSTLEIQRTEQGDSAMYLCASSLGSGLAVRWTQYFGPGTRLLVL.

V is TRBV6-6 and J is TRBJ1-1, with 8 nucleotides matching TRBD1. Germline V lookup: CDR1 MNHNY, CDR2 SVGAGI (reference sequence). Unmatched junction bases numbered 10, after V lost 0 bases and J lost 10 bases. The CDR3 totals 15 residues. CDR3 sequence: CASSYSRPGGAGAFF. For the CDR3, the DNA is TGTGCCAGCAGTTACTCCAGGCCAGGGGGCGCCGGAGCTTTCTTT.

This clonotype was picked up a small number of times. The rearrangement links TRBV6-5 to TRBJ2-1, with 11 bases that match TRBD2. V was pared by 5 bases and J by 7 bases, with 7 bases of the junction left unmatched. This CDR3 is 15 amino acids long. Germline V gene data show CDR1 as MNHEY and CDR2 as SVGAGI. This CDR3 reads CASSAPGLAVNEQFF. The CDR3 nucleotides are TGTGCCAGCAGTGCCCCGGGACTAGCGGTAAATGAGCAGTTCTTC.

This clonotype has ten or more counts. Here the CDR3 DNA reads TGTGCCAGCAGCCCAGGGGGGACAGGGGTTTCCGAGCAGTACTTC. It translates to CASSPGGTGVSEQYF. The chain joins TRBV7-2 to TRBJ2-7, with 10 bases matching TRBD1. The V gene's germline CDR1 is SGHTA and CDR2 FQGNSA. V was pared by 5 bases and J by 6 bases, with 10 bases of the junction left unmatched. The CDR3 totals 15 residues.

The chain combines TRBV7-2 with TRBJ1-4; 7 nucleotides match TRBD1. The CDR3 has 14 amino acids. V lost 5 bases and J lost 3; bases outside the gene matches: 3. Germline assignment: CDR1 SGHTA and CDR2 FQGNSA. CDR3 nucleotides: TGTGCCAGCAGCCCGGGACAGCCTAATGAAAAACTGTTTTTT. Encoded protein: CASSPGQPNEKLFF.

The chain joins TRBV7-8 to TRBJ2-3; D is unclear. Between the trimmed V and J ends, which lost 3 bases and 2 bases, there was a span of 12 bases. This CDR3 is 15 amino acids long. Germline loops: CDR1 SGHVS, CDR2 FQNEAQ. Here the CDR3 DNA reads TGTGCCAGCAGCTTGAGGAGATTAAACACAGATACGCAGTATTTT. Protein product: CASSLRRLNTDTQYF.

This clonotype was counted only a few times. The chain recombines TRBV28 with TRBJ2-7, with 8 bases aligning to TRBD1. The germline V gene has CDR1 MDHEN and CDR2 SYDVKM. V lost 6 bases and J lost 5; bases outside the gene matches: 6. This CDR3 region has 13 residues. For the CDR3, the DNA is TGTGCCAGCAGAGGACAGGGTTTAAACGAGCAGTACTTC. It codes for CASRGQGLNEQYF.

The chain uses TRBV7-7 and TRBJ1-3; D gene uncertain. V lost 5 bases and J 0 bases, leaving 14 bases between the germline ends. The CDR3 spans 16 residues. The germline CDR1 and CDR2 sequences are SSHAT and FNYEAQ (reference sequence). CDR3 sequence (DNA): TGTGCCAGCAGCCCTAATTCACCGACCTCTGGAAACACCATATATTTT. It encodes CASSPNSPTSGNTIYF.

This clonotype was seen many times. The chain combines TRBV6-1 with TRBJ2-4; 8 bases match TRBD1. The CDR3 covers 16 residues. Unmatched junction bases numbered 10, after V lost 3 bases and J lost 6 bases. The germline V gene encodes CDR1 MNHNS and CDR2 SASEGT. The CDR3 nucleotides are TGTGCCAGCAGTGATAAGGGACAGGTTCGCTCAAACATTCAGTACTTC. It translates to CASSDKGQVRSNIQYF.

This clonotype was seen repeatedly, ten times or more. The chain combines TRBV4-3 with TRBJ1-2; D is perhaps TRBD1 (6 bases). The length of the CDR3 is 16 residues. Germline V gene lookup returns CDR1 LGHNA and CDR2 YSLEER. With 0 bases removed from V and 8 bases from J, the gap between germline ends came to 19 bases. In DNA, the CDR3 is TGCGCCAGCAGCCAAGATTCTGGCGGACAGTCCGTGGGCTACACCTTC. Amino acid sequence: CASSQDSGGQSVGYTF.

V gene TRBV6-1 combines with J gene TRBJ2-7; D might be TRBD1 or TRBD2, each matching 6 bases. Trimming removed 5 bases from V and 5 bases from J, with 19 bases in between. Germline V gene data show CDR1 as MNHNS and CDR2 as SASEGT. This CDR3 has 15 amino acids. CDR3 sequence (DNA): TGTGCCAGCAGTCTGGAGGGGGGAATACGAAACGAGCAGTACTTC. Translated, it gives CASSLEGGIRNEQYF.